This T cell receptor beta chain emerged from a study of blood T cell repertoires in COVID-19. The overall study: COVID-19 samples collected from the United States, Italy and Spain covered acute and convalescent phases. From T cells, B-cell-depleted T cells, or PBMCs came the material, which was cDNA or gDNA.

Source study methods: Reference gene primer amplification yielded estimated nucleated cell counts. Assay: immunoSEQ multiplex PCR; the TCRdb copy retains only in-frame clones and omits some. The V and J calls and clone size are taken from that table; D and trimming were inferred from the DNA. The sample has 200,000 to 300,000 clones, approximately 83% seen once; the top ten hold more than 5.5%. The CDR3 is 14 amino acids. In germline, CDR1 is LGHDT, CDR2 YNNKEL (reference sequence). Trimming cost V 5 bases and J 7 bases; bases outside gene matches: 5. Sequences were obtained from peripheral blood. The chain is built from TRBV3-1 (or the pseudogene TRBV3-2) and TRBJ2-2; 9 bases agree with TRBD1. The receptor was derived from a human donor in a cohort sampled during active COVID-19. DNA for the CDR3: TGTGCCAGCAGCTCACAGGGGGCTATCGGGGAGCTGTTTTTT. It encodes CASSSQGAIGELFF.